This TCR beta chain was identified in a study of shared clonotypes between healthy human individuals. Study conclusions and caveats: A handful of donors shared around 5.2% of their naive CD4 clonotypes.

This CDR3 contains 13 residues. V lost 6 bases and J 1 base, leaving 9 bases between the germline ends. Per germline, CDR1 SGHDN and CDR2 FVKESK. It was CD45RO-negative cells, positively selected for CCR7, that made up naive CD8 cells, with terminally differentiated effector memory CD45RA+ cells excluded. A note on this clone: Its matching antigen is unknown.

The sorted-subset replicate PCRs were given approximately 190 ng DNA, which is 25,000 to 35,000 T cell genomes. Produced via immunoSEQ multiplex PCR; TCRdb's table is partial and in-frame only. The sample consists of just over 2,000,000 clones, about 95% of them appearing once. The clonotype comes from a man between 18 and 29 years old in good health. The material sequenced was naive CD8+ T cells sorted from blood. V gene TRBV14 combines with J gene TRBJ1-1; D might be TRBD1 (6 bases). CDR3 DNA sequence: TGTGCCAGCAGTCGGACAGCGAACACTGAAGCTTTCTTT. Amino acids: CASSRTANTEAFF.